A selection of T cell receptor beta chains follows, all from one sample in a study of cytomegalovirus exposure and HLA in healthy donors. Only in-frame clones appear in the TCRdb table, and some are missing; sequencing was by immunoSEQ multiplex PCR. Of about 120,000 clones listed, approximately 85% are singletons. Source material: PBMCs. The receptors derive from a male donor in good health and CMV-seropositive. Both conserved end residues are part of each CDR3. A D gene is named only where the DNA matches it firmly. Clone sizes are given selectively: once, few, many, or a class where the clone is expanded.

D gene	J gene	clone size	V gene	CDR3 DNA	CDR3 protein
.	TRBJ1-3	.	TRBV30	TGTGCCTGGAGTGTACGGGGGTCTGGAAACACCATATATTTT	CAWSVRGSGNTIYF
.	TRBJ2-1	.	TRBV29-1	TGCAGCGTGAGCAGGTCGGTCGCGAATGAGCAGTTCTTC	CSVSRSVANEQFF
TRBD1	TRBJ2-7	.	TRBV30	TGTGCCTGGAGTGACCAGGGGGCCCGACGCGGGTCCGAATACGAGCAGTACTTC	CAWSDQGARRGSEYEQYF
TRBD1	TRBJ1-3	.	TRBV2	TGTGCCAGCAGGCAAGGGGGGACAGGGGGTGACACCATATATTTT	CASRQGGTGGDTIYF
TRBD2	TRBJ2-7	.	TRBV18	TGTGCCAGCTCACCACAGGCAGGGCGGGAGGGCGAGCAGTACTTC	CASSPQAGREGEQYF
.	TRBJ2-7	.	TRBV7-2	TGTGCCAGCAGCGCAGGGTCCGAGCAGTACTTC	CASSAGSEQYF
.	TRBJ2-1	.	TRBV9	TGTGCCAGCAGCGCCCGGAGGACCGCCTACAATGAGCAGTTCTTC	CASSARRTAYNEQFF
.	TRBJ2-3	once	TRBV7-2	TGTGCCAGCAGCTTAGTTGAGGGAGGCGACCAAGATACGCAGTATTTT	CASSLVEGGDQDTQYF
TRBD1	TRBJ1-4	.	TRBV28	TGTGCCAGCAGTCTAACACCTCCCGGTACAGGGGGTAGTCAAAAACTGTTTTTT	CASSLTPPGTGGSQKLFF
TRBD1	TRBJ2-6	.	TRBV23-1	TGCGCCAGCAGGGGGACAGGGAGGGACAGTGGTGGGGCCAACGTCCTGACTTTC	CASRGTGRDSGGANVLTF
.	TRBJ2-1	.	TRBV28	TGTGCCAGCAGTTTATCAGGCGAGAGCTCCTACAATGAGCAGTTCTTC	CASSLSGESSYNEQFF
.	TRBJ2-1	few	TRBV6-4	TGTGCCAGCAGTGACTCGAGCGGAACCTACAATGAGCAGTTCTTC	CASSDSSGTYNEQFF
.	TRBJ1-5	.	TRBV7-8	TGTGCCAGCAGCTCTCCTGATCAGCCCCAGCATTTT	CASSSPDQPQHF
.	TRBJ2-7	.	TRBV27	TGTGCCAGCAGTTTGGGGCAGGGTCCCTACGAGCAGTACTTC	CASSLGQGPYEQYF
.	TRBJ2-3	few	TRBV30	TGTGCCTGGAGTGTTGGGCTCACAGATACGCAGTATTTT	CAWSVGLTDTQYF
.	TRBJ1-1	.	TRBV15	TGTGCCACCAGCAGACCGACCGGGGTGGCTGAAGCTTTCTTT	CATSRPTGVAEAFF
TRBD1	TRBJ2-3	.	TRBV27	TGTGCCAGCAGCAAACAGGGGTTGGGCACAGATACGCAGTATTTT	CASSKQGLGTDTQYF
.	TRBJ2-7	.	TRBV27	TGTGCCAGCAGTTTAGGCTCGCCCTACGAGCAGTACTTC	CASSLGSPYEQYF
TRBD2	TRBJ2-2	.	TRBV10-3	TGTGCCATCAGTACCGGGACTAGCGGGAGGGCCTTCACCGGGGAGCTGTTTTTT	CAISTGTSGRAFTGELFF
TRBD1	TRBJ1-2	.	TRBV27	TGTGCCAGCAGTTTATCAGACAGGGGGCTTGGCTACACCTTC	CASSLSDRGLGYTF
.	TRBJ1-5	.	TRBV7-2	TGTGCCAGCAGCTTAGTAAGCAGGGGATCTCAGCCCCAGCATTTT	CASSLVSRGSQPQHF
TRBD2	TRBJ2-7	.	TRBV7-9	TGTGCCAGCAGCTCTAGCGGGAGGGTCGCCGAGCAGTACTTC	CASSSSGRVAEQYF
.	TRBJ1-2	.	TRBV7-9	TGTGCCAGCAGCTTAGCGGGTATAGGGGGAGTTGGTGGCTACACCTTT	CASSLAGIGGVGGYTF
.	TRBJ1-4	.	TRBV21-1	TGTGCCAGCAGCAAGGTGGCGGGGAGGGTGGGTTCGGCTAATGAAAAACTGTTTTTT	CASSKVAGRVGSANEKLFF
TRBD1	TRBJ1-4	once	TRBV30	TGTGCCTGGAGCCCTAGGGGGCGAATACGTGAAAAACTGTTTTTT	CAWSPRGRIREKLFF
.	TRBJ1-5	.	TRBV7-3	TGTGCCAGCAGCGAACAGGGACCTTTGAGCAATCAGCCCCAGCATTTT	CASSEQGPLSNQPQHF
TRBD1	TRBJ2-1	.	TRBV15	TGTGCCACCAGCAGAGAACAGGGGAACTACAATGAGCAGTTCTTC	CATSREQGNYNEQFF
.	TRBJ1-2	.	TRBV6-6	TGTGCCAGCAGTACCCCACGGGACTTCTATGGCTACACCTTC	CASSTPRDFYGYTF